This is a list of T cell receptor beta chains from one sample in a study of T cells after yellow fever vaccination. In TCRdb, the 5' RACE reads were re-called with MiXCR into one record per CDR3 protein. There are roughly 330,000 distinct CDR3 sequences in the sample; roughly 4.3% occur only once, and roughly a quarter lies in the top ten. This material consisted of PBMCs, taken 5 days after the yellow fever booster vaccination. These receptors all come from a man between 18 and 29 years old who received the YFV17D yellow fever vaccine. Each CDR3 is given with its conserved first and last residue. A D gene is named only where the DNA matches it firmly. Only some rows state a clone size, as once, few, many or a class for expanded clones.

d_gene: .
v_gene: TRBV15
abundance: .
j_gene: TRBJ1-1
CDR3aa: CATSSLQGFGTEAFF
CDR3nt: TGTGCCACCAGCAGTCTACAGGGCTTTGGGACTGAAGCTTTCTTT

d_gene: TRBD1
v_gene: TRBV7-3
abundance: .
j_gene: TRBJ2-7
CDR3aa: CASSTSFGTGYDEQYF
CDR3nt: TGTGCCAGCAGCACTTCATTCGGGACAGGTTACGACGAGCAGTACTTC

d_gene: TRBD2
v_gene: TRBV20-1
abundance: many
j_gene: TRBJ2-2
CDR3aa: CSALAGAPGELFF
CDR3nt: TGCAGTGCTCTAGCGGGGGCCCCCGGGGAGCTGTTTTTT

d_gene: .
v_gene: TRBV7-8
abundance: many
j_gene: TRBJ2-4
CDR3aa: CASSPRPQGAKNIQYF
CDR3nt: TGTGCCAGCAGCCCAAGGCCCCAGGGTGCCAAAAACATTCAGTACTTC

d_gene: .
v_gene: TRBV3-1
abundance: many
j_gene: TRBJ2-2
CDR3aa: CASTRVTGELFF
CDR3nt: TGTGCCAGCACAAGGGTAACCGGGGAGCTGTTTTTT

d_gene: .
v_gene: TRBV7-8
abundance: .
j_gene: TRBJ2-6
CDR3aa: CASSSRATGYSGANVLTF
CDR3nt: TGTGCCAGCAGCTCGCGTGCCACAGGGTACTCTGGGGCCAACGTCCTGACTTTC

d_gene: TRBD2
v_gene: TRBV28
abundance: many
j_gene: TRBJ2-1
CDR3aa: CASSVTGGVSYNEQFF
CDR3nt: TGTGCCAGCAGTGTCACGGGGGGGGTATCCTACAATGAGCAGTTCTTC

d_gene: TRBD1
v_gene: TRBV18
abundance: .
j_gene: TRBJ2-3
CDR3aa: CASSPPGTGIDTQYF
CDR3nt: TGTGCCAGCTCACCACCCGGGACAGGGATCGATACGCAGTATTTT

d_gene: .
v_gene: TRBV5-1
abundance: few
j_gene: TRBJ1-5
CDR3aa: CASSLDSSDQPQHF
CDR3nt: TGCGCCAGCAGCTTGGACTCGTCTGATCAGCCCCAGCATTTT

d_gene: TRBD2
v_gene: TRBV19
abundance: few
j_gene: TRBJ2-5
CDR3aa: CASSPWGLVIGETQYF
CDR3nt: TGTGCCAGTAGCCCCTGGGGACTAGTTATCGGGGAGACCCAGTACTTC

d_gene: .
v_gene: TRBV5-1
abundance: .
j_gene: TRBJ2-3
CDR3aa: CASYSGRVSDTQYF
CDR3nt: TGCGCCAGCTACTCGGGACGGGTGTCCGATACGCAGTATTTT

d_gene: .
v_gene: TRBV5-1
abundance: few
j_gene: TRBJ2-5
CDR3aa: CASSFTGQEETQYF
CDR3nt: TGCGCCAGCAGCTTTACGGGACAAGAAGAGACCCAGTACTTC

d_gene: .
v_gene: TRBV6-2/TRBV6-3
abundance: .
j_gene: TRBJ1-5
CDR3aa: CASQPTQHF
CDR3nt: TGTGCCAGCCAGCCGACCCAGCATTTT

d_gene: TRBD2
v_gene: TRBV6-6
abundance: .
j_gene: TRBJ2-7
CDR3aa: CASSETSLSAGQYF
CDR3nt: TGTGCCAGCAGTGAGACTAGCCTGTCCGCGGGGCAGTACTTC

d_gene: .
v_gene: TRBV12-3/TRBV12-4
abundance: many
j_gene: TRBJ1-1
CDR3aa: CASSWTGNTEAFF
CDR3nt: TGTGCCAGCAGCTGGACGGGAAACACTGAAGCTTTCTTT

d_gene: .
v_gene: TRBV7-2
abundance: many
j_gene: TRBJ2-1
CDR3aa: CASSPYMGNSNEQFF
CDR3nt: TGTGCCAGCAGCCCGTACATGGGGAATTCCAATGAGCAGTTCTTC

d_gene: TRBD2
v_gene: TRBV2
abundance: few
j_gene: TRBJ2-5
CDR3aa: CASTWETAGVETQYF
CDR3nt: TGTGCCAGCACCTGGGAGACGGCGGGGGTGGAGACCCAGTACTTC

d_gene: TRBD2
v_gene: TRBV7-9
abundance: few
j_gene: TRBJ2-1
CDR3aa: CASSTLGTSGGYNEQFF
CDR3nt: TGTGCCAGCAGCACCTTGGGGACTAGCGGGGGGTACAATGAGCAGTTCTTC

d_gene: .
v_gene: TRBV7-2
abundance: .
j_gene: TRBJ1-6
CDR3aa: CASSLDPDSPLHF
CDR3nt: TGTGCCAGCAGCTTAGACCCGGATTCACCCCTCCACTTT

d_gene: .
v_gene: TRBV12-3/TRBV12-4
abundance: few
j_gene: TRBJ1-3
CDR3aa: CASSVRVSGNTIYF
CDR3nt: TGTGCCAGCAGTGTAAGAGTTTCTGGAAACACCATATATTTT

d_gene: .
v_gene: TRBV5-6
abundance: many
j_gene: TRBJ2-7
CDR3aa: CASSLPLSEQYF
CDR3nt: TGTGCCAGCAGCTTGCCCTTGAGCGAGCAGTACTTC

d_gene: .
v_gene: TRBV6-4
abundance: .
j_gene: TRBJ2-5
CDR3aa: CASSRHLQETQYF
CDR3nt: TGTGCCAGCAGTCGACATCTCCAAGAGACCCAGTACTTC

d_gene: .
v_gene: TRBV29-1
abundance: many
j_gene: TRBJ2-3
CDR3aa: CSVERDTDTQYF
CDR3nt: TGCAGCGTTGAACGGGACACAGATACGCAGTATTTT

d_gene: .
v_gene: TRBV19
abundance: .
j_gene: TRBJ2-3
CDR3aa: CASSMGPSGADTQYF
CDR3nt: TGTGCCAGTAGTATGGGACCCTCAGGGGCGGATACGCAGTATTTT

d_gene: TRBD1
v_gene: TRBV6-5
abundance: .
j_gene: TRBJ2-7
CDR3aa: CASSPRTGLPTEQYF
CDR3nt: TGTGCCAGCAGTCCAAGGACAGGCCTCCCTACAGAGCAGTACTTC

d_gene: .
v_gene: TRBV7-9
abundance: few
j_gene: TRBJ2-2
CDR3aa: CASSAQGGPGELFF
CDR3nt: TGTGCCAGCAGCGCCCAGGGGGGGCCCGGGGAGCTGTTTTTT

d_gene: .
v_gene: TRBV5-1
abundance: many
j_gene: TRBJ1-5
CDR3aa: CASSLVPGQSNQPQHF
CDR3nt: TGCGCCAGCAGCTTGGTGCCAGGACAGTCCAATCAGCCCCAGCATTTT

d_gene: TRBD1
v_gene: TRBV30
abundance: few
j_gene: TRBJ1-3
CDR3aa: CAWSTPRQGSDTIYF
CDR3nt: TGTGCCTGGAGTACCCCTCGACAGGGTTCGGACACCATATATTTT

d_gene: .
v_gene: TRBV20-1
abundance: .
j_gene: TRBJ2-1
CDR3aa: CSASATRGEQFF
CDR3nt: TGCAGTGCGTCTGCGACACGGGGAGAGCAGTTCTTC

d_gene: .
v_gene: TRBV6-2/TRBV6-3
abundance: few
j_gene: TRBJ2-3
CDR3aa: CASSHGTPTDTQYF
CDR3nt: TGTGCCAGCAGTCACGGGACTCCGACAGATACGCAGTATTTT

d_gene: .
v_gene: TRBV5-1
abundance: many
j_gene: TRBJ2-5
CDR3aa: CASSSGGVETQYF
CDR3nt: TGCGCCAGCAGCTCTGGCGGGGTAGAGACCCAGTACTTC

d_gene: .
v_gene: TRBV5-1
abundance: many
j_gene: TRBJ2-5
CDR3aa: CASSYGTNQETQYF
CDR3nt: TGCGCCAGCAGCTACGGGACAAACCAAGAGACCCAGTACTTC

d_gene: .
v_gene: TRBV7-2
abundance: many
j_gene: TRBJ2-5
CDR3aa: CASSLVEETQYF
CDR3nt: TGTGCCAGCAGCTTAGTGGAGGAGACCCAGTACTTC

d_gene: TRBD2
v_gene: TRBV2
abundance: many
j_gene: TRBJ2-5
CDR3aa: CASSGWRGGETQYF
CDR3nt: TGTGCCAGCAGTGGGTGGCGGGGGGGAGAGACCCAGTACTTC

d_gene: TRBD1
v_gene: TRBV10-3
abundance: few
j_gene: TRBJ1-1
CDR3aa: CAISDRDRGPPYTEAFF
CDR3nt: TGTGCCATCAGTGACCGGGACAGGGGGCCCCCCTACACTGAAGCTTTCTTT

d_gene: .
v_gene: TRBV20-1
abundance: few
j_gene: TRBJ1-2
CDR3aa: CSARDPRGDGYTF
CDR3nt: TGCAGTGCTAGAGATCCCCGAGGAGATGGCTACACCTTC

d_gene: TRBD1
v_gene: TRBV9
abundance: .
j_gene: TRBJ2-3
CDR3aa: CASSGTGQDTQYF
CDR3nt: TGTGCCAGCAGTGGGACAGGGCAAGATACGCAGTATTTT

d_gene: .
v_gene: TRBV6-5
abundance: .
j_gene: TRBJ2-3
CDR3aa: CASSYSGGDTDTQYF
CDR3nt: TGTGCCAGCAGTTACTCAGGGGGAGACACAGATACGCAGTATTTT

d_gene: .
v_gene: TRBV7-9
abundance: few
j_gene: TRBJ1-1
CDR3aa: CASSLIPDKNTEAFF
CDR3nt: TGTGCCAGCAGCTTAATCCCCGACAAGAACACTGAAGCTTTCTTT

d_gene: .
v_gene: TRBV6-5
abundance: many
j_gene: TRBJ2-5
CDR3aa: CASSYSPGQETQYF
CDR3nt: TGTGCCAGCAGTTACTCCCCGGGGCAAGAGACCCAGTACTTC

d_gene: TRBD2
v_gene: TRBV2
abundance: few
j_gene: TRBJ2-5
CDR3aa: CASSGRVSGGLQETQYF
CDR3nt: TGTGCCAGCAGTGGGCGGGTCAGCGGGGGACTCCAAGAGACCCAGTACTTC

d_gene: TRBD1
v_gene: TRBV5-1
abundance: many
j_gene: TRBJ2-2
CDR3aa: CASRGQTNTGELFF
CDR3nt: TGCGCCAGCAGGGGACAGACGAACACCGGGGAGCTGTTTTTT

d_gene: .
v_gene: TRBV21-1
abundance: .
j_gene: TRBJ2-3
CDR3aa: CASSKGDHNADTQYF
CDR3nt: TGTGCCAGCAGCAAAGGGGACCACAACGCAGATACGCAGTATTTT

d_gene: TRBD2
v_gene: TRBV7-9
abundance: many
j_gene: TRBJ2-5
CDR3aa: CASSLGASGEETQYF
CDR3nt: TGTGCCAGCAGCTTAGGGGCTAGCGGTGAAGAGACCCAGTACTTC

d_gene: .
v_gene: TRBV11-2
abundance: .
j_gene: TRBJ2-2
CDR3aa: CASVYSEGTGELFF
CDR3nt: TGTGCCAGCGTATACTCAGAGGGCACCGGGGAGCTGTTTTTT

d_gene: .
v_gene: TRBV20-1
abundance: .
j_gene: TRBJ1-1
CDR3aa: CSAPPEVSAFF
CDR3nt: TGCAGTGCTCCCCCCGAAGTTTCGGCTTTCTTT

d_gene: TRBD1
v_gene: TRBV14
abundance: many
j_gene: TRBJ2-3
CDR3aa: CASRGTGSDTQYF
CDR3nt: TGTGCCAGCAGAGGGACAGGGTCAGATACGCAGTATTTT

d_gene: .
v_gene: TRBV7-6
abundance: few
j_gene: TRBJ1-2
CDR3aa: CASSLGGSGALTF
CDR3nt: TGTGCCAGCAGCTTAGGCGGCAGTGGGGCGCTCACCTTC

d_gene: .
v_gene: TRBV7-2
abundance: few
j_gene: TRBJ2-3
CDR3aa: CASSLGGLKDTQYF
CDR3nt: TGTGCCAGCAGCTTAGGGGGGCTTAAAGATACGCAGTATTTT

d_gene: TRBD2
v_gene: TRBV12-3/TRBV12-4
abundance: .
j_gene: TRBJ2-3
CDR3aa: CASRRGLADTDTQYF
CDR3nt: TGTGCCAGCCGCCGCGGACTAGCGGACACAGATACGCAGTATTTT

d_gene: TRBD1
v_gene: TRBV20-1
abundance: few
j_gene: TRBJ1-2
CDR3aa: CSVRQGAGYGYTF
CDR3nt: TGCAGTGTAAGACAGGGGGCAGGCTATGGCTACACCTTC

d_gene: .
v_gene: TRBV12-3/TRBV12-4
abundance: few
j_gene: TRBJ1-1
CDR3aa: CASSLGFGPYTEAFF
CDR3nt: TGTGCCAGCAGTTTAGGTTTTGGCCCCTACACTGAAGCTTTCTTT

d_gene: .
v_gene: TRBV7-9
abundance: few
j_gene: TRBJ2-7
CDR3aa: CASRSTSSYEQYF
CDR3nt: TGTGCCAGCAGATCGACTAGCTCCTACGAGCAGTACTTC

d_gene: .
v_gene: TRBV5-5
abundance: many
j_gene: TRBJ1-2
CDR3aa: CASSLPLWGYTF
CDR3nt: TGTGCCAGCAGCTTACCCCTCTGGGGCTACACCTTC